Each of the 23 T cell receptor beta chains below was sequenced from the same sample in a study of cytomegalovirus exposure and HLA in healthy donors. With 60 Vbeta and 13 Jbeta primers, the PCR was carried out. The table came from immunoSEQ multiplex PCR; TCRdb's copy has only in-frame clones and leaves some out. The sample consists of a few hundred thousand clones, around 90% of them appearing once. Sequenced sample: PBMCs. Every receptor here comes from a girl aged 2 to 9 in good health and CMV-seronegative.

The chain has TRBV9 and TRBJ2-5; 10 positions match TRBD2. The DNA matches TRBJ2-7 better at its end, which makes the J call doubtful. The CDR3 runs to 15 residues. Looked up from germline, CDR1 is SGDLS and CDR2 is YYNGEE. CDR3 sequence reads: CASSVDTSGTYEQYF. The CDR3 DNA is TGTGCCAGCAGCGTAGACACTAGCGGGACCTACGAGCAGTACTTC.

The rearrangement uses TRBV5-4 and TRBJ2-7; maybe TRBD1 (5 bases). Germline V gene sequence: CDR1 SGHNT, CDR2 YYREEE (reference sequence). The CDR3 has 13 residues. Trimming removed 0 bases at V and 2 bases at J, with 6 bases between. The CDR3 reads CASSLDRTYEQYF. As DNA, the CDR3 is TGTGCCAGCAGCTTGGACAGGACCTACGAGCAGTACTTC.

The chain joins TRBV27 to TRBJ2-7; 7 bases are shared with TRBD2. Germline CDR1 reads MNHEY; CDR2 reads SMNVEV (reference sequence). The CDR3 length is 14 residues. V lost 6 bases and J lost 7; bases outside the gene matches: 12. Written as DNA, the CDR3 is TGTGCCAGCAGACCTCCTAGCGGTCCTACGGAGCAGTACTTC. It is translated as CASRPPSGPTEQYF.

The rearrangement joins TRBV11-2 to TRBJ2-7; 7 bases align to TRBD2. Germline CDR1 SGHAT, CDR2 FQNNGV. The CDR3 extends over 16 amino acids. V was clipped by 2 bases and J by 3 bases; unmatched bases: 10. Here the CDR3 reads CASSLSGGLDLYEQYF. The CDR3 coding sequence is TGTGCCAGCAGCTTATCGGGAGGACTAGACCTCTACGAGCAGTACTTC.

The sample holds one count of this clone. CDR3: CASTTGFFGQIPAGELFF. CDR3 sequence (DNA): TGTGCCAGCACCACCGGGTTCTTTGGCCAGATTCCAGCCGGGGAGCTGTTTTTT. The rearrangement uses TRBV27 and TRBJ2-2; D call uncertain. In germline, CDR1 is MNHEY, CDR2 SMNVEV (reference sequence). The CDR3 sequence is 18 residues long. V gave up 7 bases and J gave up 6 bases, with 27 bases separating them.

The chain is built from TRBV5-5 and TRBJ1-2, with TRBD1 matching 7 bases. This CDR3 has 15 amino acids. CDR1 and CDR2 from the germline V gene are SGHKS and YYEKEE (reference sequence). With 1 base clipped from V and 5 bases from J, the junction kept 8 bases outside the gene matches. The CDR3 sequence: CASSLMTGTPYGYTF. The DNA of the CDR3 is TGTGCCAGCAGCTTGATGACAGGGACCCCTTATGGCTACACCTTC.

This clone showed up just once. The rearrangement uses TRBV5-6 and TRBJ2-1; maybe TRBD1 (6 bases). The CDR3 is made up of 13 amino acids. The V and J ends lost 5 bases and 7 bases respectively, with 13 bases between them. Germline CDR1 and CDR2: SGHDT and YYEEEE. Here the CDR3 DNA reads TGTGCCAGCAGGCGCACAGGGTGGAATGAGCAGTTCTTC. It codes for CASRRTGWNEQFF.

This rearrangement joins TRBV29-1 to TRBJ2-7; 7 bases match TRBD1. The germline V gene has CDR1 SQVTM and CDR2 ANQGSEA. The CDR3 sequence is 12 residues long. V lost 4 bases to trimming and J lost 3 bases; unmatched junction nucleotides: 3. DNA for the CDR3: TGCAGCGTTGCCACAGGGGACTACGAGCAGTACTTC. Its protein product is CSVATGDYEQYF.

The V gene is TRBV5-4, the J gene TRBJ2-1, with TRBD1 identical over 8 bases. With 4 bases clipped from V and 4 bases from J, the junction kept 4 bases outside the gene matches. CDR3 length: 14 residues. In germline, CDR1 is SGHNT, CDR2 YYREEE (reference sequence). CDR3 sequence: CASSAGQDYNEQFF. The CDR3 DNA reads as TGTGCCAGCAGCGCGGGACAGGATTACAATGAGCAGTTCTTC.

The rearrangement links TRBV4-1 to TRBJ2-1, with D possibly TRBD2 on 5 matching bases. V was cut by 1 base and J by 4 bases, with 11 bases left in between. The CDR3 loop spans 15 amino acids. Looked up from germline, CDR1 is MGHRA and CDR2 is YSYEKL. The CDR3 protein is CASSQVFGKYNEQFF. For the CDR3, the DNA is TGCGCCAGCAGCCAAGTGTTCGGGAAATACAATGAGCAGTTCTTC.

The chain employs TRBV19 and TRBJ2-6; D is perhaps TRBD1 (5 bases). V dropped 5 bases and J dropped 2 bases, with 10 bases sitting between them. The germline gives CDR1 LNHDA, CDR2 SQIVND (reference sequence). The CDR3 length is 15 residues. The CDR3 protein is CASSVWGAGANVLTF. CDR3 DNA: TGTGCCAGTAGTGTTTGGGGCGCTGGGGCCAACGTCCTGACTTTC.

CDR3 residues: CSVGPSSAETQYF. The CDR3 nucleotides are TGCAGCGTTGGACCCTCTAGCGCCGAGACCCAGTACTTC. V is TRBV29-1 and J is TRBJ2-5; tentative D call: TRBD2 (6 bases). The CDR3 spans 13 residues. The germline V gene encodes CDR1 SQVTM and CDR2 ANQGSEA. V lost 4 bases and J 5 bases, leaving 14 bases between the germline ends. Looking up the rest from reference TRBV29-1 and TRBJ2-5 gives the full variable domain: SAVISQKPSRDICQRGTSLTIQCQVDSQVTMMFWYRQQPGQSLTLIATANQGSEATYESGFVIDKFPISRPNLTFSTLTVSNMSPEDSSIYLCSVGPSSAETQYFGPGTRLLVL.

The chain recombines TRBV19 with TRBJ1-2, with 7 positions matching TRBD1. CDR1 and CDR2 (germline): LNHDA, SQIVND (reference sequence). The CDR3 runs 16 residues. V trimming: 2 bases; J trimming: 2 bases; junction bases outside the gene matches: 8. The CDR3: CASSISPPTGNYGYTF. Here the CDR3 DNA reads TGTGCCAGTAGTATATCCCCCCCGACAGGGAACTATGGCTACACCTTC.

The chain combines TRBV18 with TRBJ1-2, with TRBD1 matching 8 bases. This CDR3 region has 16 residues. V shed 4 bases and J 5 bases; nucleotides not matched to a gene: 12. Germline V CDR1 and CDR2: KGHSH, LQKENI. The CDR3 spells CASSQNPRQGMYGYTF. The CDR3 DNA reads TGTGCCAGCTCACAAAACCCTCGACAGGGGATGTATGGCTACACCTTC.

The count of this clone is one. The chain employs TRBV5-1 and TRBJ2-5; 11 positions agree with TRBD2. The V gene's germline CDR1 is SGHRS and CDR2 YFSETQ. V was clipped by 3 bases and J by 3 bases; unmatched bases: 10. The CDR3 consists of 17 residues. In DNA form, the CDR3 reads TGCGCCAGCAGCTCCCCAGGACTAGCGGGCCCCAAAGAGACCCAGTACTTC. Amino acid sequence: CASSSPGLAGPKETQYF. Full variable domain (missing parts from reference TRBV5-1 and TRBJ2-5): KAGVTQTPRYLIKTRGQQVTLSCSPISGHRSVSWYQQTPGQGLQFLFEYFSETQRNKGNFPGRFSGRQFSNSRSEMNVSTLELGDSALYLCASSSPGLAGPKETQYFGPGTRLLVL.

The rearrangement joins TRBV5-5 to TRBJ2-6, with 12 bases that match TRBD2. V was pared by 2 bases and J by 2 bases, with 5 bases of the junction left unmatched. The CDR3 sequence is 18 residues long. CDR1 SGHKS and CDR2 YYEKEE come from the germline V gene (reference sequence). The CDR3 nucleotides read TGTGCCAGCAGCTTACAGACTAGCGGGAGACCTGGGGCCAACGTCCTGACTTTC. Its protein is CASSLQTSGRPGANVLTF.

The J gene is TRBJ2-6, the V gene TRBV13, with 7 bases aligning to TRBD1. The CDR3 sequence is 17 residues long. The V gene's germline CDR1 is PRHDT and CDR2 FYEKMQ (reference sequence). With 0 bases clipped from V and 4 bases from J, the junction kept 6 bases outside the gene matches. CDR3 amino acids: CASSLGTGAGGANVLTF. CDR3 sequence (DNA): TGTGCCAGCAGCTTAGGTACAGGGGCAGGGGGGGCCAACGTCCTGACTTTC. Using reference TRBV13 and TRBJ2-6 for the parts outside the CDR3, the full variable domain is AAGVIQSPRHLIKEKRETATLKCYPIPRHDTVYWYQQGPGQDPQFLISFYEKMQSDKGSIPDRFSAQQFSDYHSELNMSSLELGDSALYFCASSLGTGAGGANVLTFGAGSRLTVL.

The chain has TRBV30 and TRBJ2-1; D remains ambiguous. Trimming left V 4 bases short and J 5 bases short, with 12 bases between. The CDR3 spans 13 residues. Looked up from germline, CDR1 is GTSNPN and CDR2 is SVGIG (reference sequence). CDR3 DNA: TGTGCCTGGAAGGCCAAAACAGACAATGAGCAGTTCTTC. Translation gives CAWKAKTDNEQFF.

The rearrangement links TRBV7-9 to TRBJ2-7, with D tentatively TRBD2 (6 bases). Germline V CDR1 and CDR2: SEHNR, FQNEAQ (reference sequence). The length of the CDR3 is 14 residues. Trimming took 2 bases from V and 5 from J, leaving 13 bases between them. CDR3: CASSLPGGRNEQYF. The CDR3 region has the DNA TGTGCCAGCAGCTTACCTGGGGGGAGGAACGAGCAGTACTTC.

The chain employs TRBV11-3 and TRBJ2-1; perhaps TRBD1 as D (8 bases). CDR3 length equals 16 residues. V was pared by 1 base and J by 7 bases, with 17 bases between. Germline V lookup: CDR1 SGHNT, CDR2 YENEEA. CDR3 bases: TGTGCCAGCAGCTTAGCCCCTGGACAGGGAGGGAATGAGCAGTTCTTC. It encodes CASSLAPGQGGNEQFF. The full variable domain, its missing parts supplied by reference TRBV11-3 and TRBJ2-1, is EAGVVQSPRYKIIEKKQPVAFWCNPISGHNTLYWYLQNLGQGPELLIRYENEEAVDDSQLPKDRFSAERLKGVDSTLKIQPAELGDSAVYLCASSLAPGQGGNEQFFGPGTRLTVL.

This clone was recorded only once. The chain couples TRBV27 to TRBJ1-4; D not resolved. The ends were cut back, 7 bases at V and 5 bases at J, with 5 bases in the middle. CDR1 is MNHEY, CDR2 SMNVEV, per germline (reference sequence). This CDR3 region has 11 residues. CDR3 DNA: TGTGCCAGCAAATCGAATGAAAAACTGTTTTTT. It specifies CASKSNEKLFF. Filled out from reference TRBV27 and TRBJ1-4, the complete variable domain reads EAQVTQNPRYLITVTGKKLTVTCSQNMNHEYMSWYRQDPGLGLRQIYYSMNVEVTDKGDVPEGYKVSRKEKRNFPLILESPSPNQTSLYFCASKSNEKLFFGSGTQLSVL.

The V call is TRBV29-1, the J call TRBJ1-1; D call uncertain. This CDR3 contains 11 residues. CDR1 is SQVTM and CDR2 is ANQGSEA in the germline V gene. V was cut by 4 bases and J by 6 bases, with 9 bases left in between. The DNA of the CDR3 is TGCAGCGTTGTTCAAACGGCTGAAGCTTTCTTT. Translation: CSVVQTAEAFF.

The chain employs TRBV6-5 and TRBJ2-7; a weak D match, TRBD1 (6 bases). This CDR3 contains 16 residues. Germline lookup yields CDR1 MNHEY and CDR2 SVGAGI. The ends were cut back, 0 bases at V and 2 bases at J, with 14 bases in the middle. The CDR3 sequence: CASSYSPRDTTYEQYF. The CDR3 DNA sequence: TGTGCCAGCAGTTACTCCCCTCGGGACACCACCTACGAGCAGTACTTC.